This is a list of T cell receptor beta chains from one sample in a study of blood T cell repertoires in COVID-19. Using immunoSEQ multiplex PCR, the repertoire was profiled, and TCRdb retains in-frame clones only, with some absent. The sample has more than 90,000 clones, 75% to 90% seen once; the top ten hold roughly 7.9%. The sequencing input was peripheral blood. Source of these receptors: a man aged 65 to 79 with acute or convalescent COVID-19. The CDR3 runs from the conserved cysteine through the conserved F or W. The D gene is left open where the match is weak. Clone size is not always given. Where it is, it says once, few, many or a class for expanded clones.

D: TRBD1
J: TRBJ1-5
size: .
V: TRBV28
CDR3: CASRLPGQPSNQPQHF
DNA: TGTGCCAGCAGGTTACCGGGACAGCCTAGCAATCAGCCCCAGCATTTT

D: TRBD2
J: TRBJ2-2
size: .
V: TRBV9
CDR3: CASSPRGVSGELFF
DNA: TGTGCCAGCAGCCCCCGGGGGGTTTCGGGGGAGCTGTTTTTT

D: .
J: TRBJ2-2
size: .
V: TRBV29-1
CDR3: CSVRTGGANTGELFF
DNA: TGCAGCGTTCGTACAGGGGGGGCGAACACCGGGGAGCTGTTTTTT

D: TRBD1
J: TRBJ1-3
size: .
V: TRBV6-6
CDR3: CASSPGQGEISGNTIYF
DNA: TGTGCCAGCAGTCCAGGACAGGGGGAGATCTCTGGAAACACCATATATTTT

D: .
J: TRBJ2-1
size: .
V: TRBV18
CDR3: CASSPVNRLAIPGEQFF
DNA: TGTGCCAGCTCACCCGTAAACCGTCTAGCCATTCCCGGTGAGCAGTTCTTC

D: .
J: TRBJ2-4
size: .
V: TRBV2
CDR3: CASSEGQGAKNIQYF
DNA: TGTGCCAGCAGTGAAGGTCAGGGGGCCAAAAACATTCAGTACTTC

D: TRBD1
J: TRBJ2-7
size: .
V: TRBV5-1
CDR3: CASSPRQGQSSYEQYF
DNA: TGCGCCAGCAGCCCTAGACAGGGTCAGAGCTCCTACGAGCAGTACTTC

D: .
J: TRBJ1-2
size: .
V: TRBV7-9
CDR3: CASSLALGGYGYTF
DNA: TGTGCCAGCAGCTTAGCGCTGGGGGGATATGGCTACACCTTC

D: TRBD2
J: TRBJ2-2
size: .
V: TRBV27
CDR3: CASIPTSGKLSTGELFF
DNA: TGTGCCAGCATTCCAACTAGCGGGAAATTGTCCACCGGGGAGCTGTTTTTT

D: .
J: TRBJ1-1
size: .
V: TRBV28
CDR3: CASTSSTNTEAFF
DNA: TGTGCCAGCACCTCTAGTACGAACACTGAAGCTTTCTTT

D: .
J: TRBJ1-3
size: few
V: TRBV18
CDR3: CASSPLRGGNTIYF
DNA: TGTGCCAGCTCACCACTCCGCGGAGGGAACACCATATATTTT

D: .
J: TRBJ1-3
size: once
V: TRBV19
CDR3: CASSISGSGNTIYF
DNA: TGTGCCAGTAGTATCTCCGGCTCTGGAAACACCATATATTTT

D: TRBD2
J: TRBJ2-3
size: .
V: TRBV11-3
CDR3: CASSIRTSGRATDTQYF
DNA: TGTGCCAGCAGCATCAGGACTAGCGGGAGGGCAACAGATACGCAGTATTTT

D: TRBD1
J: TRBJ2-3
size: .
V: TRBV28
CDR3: CASSFGQGVTDTQYF
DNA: TGTGCCAGCAGTTTTGGTCAGGGGGTCACAGATACGCAGTATTTT

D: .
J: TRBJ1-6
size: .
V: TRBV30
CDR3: CAWKPLHDSPLHF
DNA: TGTGCCTGGAAGCCCCTCCACGATTCACCCCTCCACTTT

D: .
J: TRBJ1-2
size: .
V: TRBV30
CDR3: CAWRVTPLGGYTF
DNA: TGTGCCTGGAGGGTGACCCCCTTGGGCGGCTACACCTTC

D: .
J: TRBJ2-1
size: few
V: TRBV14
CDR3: CASSQVVSSGEQFF
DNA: TGTGCCAGCAGCCAAGTGGTATCCAGCGGTGAGCAGTTCTTC

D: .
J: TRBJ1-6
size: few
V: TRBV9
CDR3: CASSTGQNNSPLHF
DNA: TGTGCCAGCAGCACCGGACAGAATAATTCACCCCTCCACTTT

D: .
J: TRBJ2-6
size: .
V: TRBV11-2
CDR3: CASSPLGLLLPSGANVLTF
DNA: TGTGCCAGCAGCCCCTTGGGGCTTCTCCTCCCCTCTGGGGCCAACGTCCTGACTTTC

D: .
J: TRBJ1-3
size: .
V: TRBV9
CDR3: CASSVSTTGTGNTIYF
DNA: TGTGCCAGCAGCGTATCCACTACAGGGACTGGAAACACCATATATTTT

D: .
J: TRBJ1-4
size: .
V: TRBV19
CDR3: CASSMRAVEKLFF
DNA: TGTGCCAGTAGTATGAGGGCGGTTGAAAAACTGTTTTTT

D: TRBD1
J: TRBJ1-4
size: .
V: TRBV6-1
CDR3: CASSETTGINEKLFF
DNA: TGTGCCAGCAGTGAGACGACAGGGATTAATGAAAAACTGTTTTTT

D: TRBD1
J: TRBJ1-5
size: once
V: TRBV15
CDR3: CATSRVQGLWGQPQHF
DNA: TGTGCCACCAGCAGAGTACAGGGGTTGTGGGGTCAGCCCCAGCATTTT

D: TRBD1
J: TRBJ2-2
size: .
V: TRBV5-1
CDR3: CASSLSGGFNGELFF
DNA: TGCGCCAGCAGCTTGTCAGGGGGATTCAACGGGGAGCTGTTTTTT

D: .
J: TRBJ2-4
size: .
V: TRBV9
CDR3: CASSVGVWGLLAKNIQYF
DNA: TGTGCCAGCAGCGTAGGTGTATGGGGGCTTTTAGCCAAAAACATTCAGTACTTC

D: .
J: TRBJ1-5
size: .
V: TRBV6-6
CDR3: CASSTHQNQPQHF
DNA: TGTGCCAGCAGCACACACCAAAATCAGCCCCAGCATTTT

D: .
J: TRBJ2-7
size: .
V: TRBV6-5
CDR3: CASSTSGGFDEQYF
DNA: TGTGCCAGCAGTACCTCCGGGGGTTTCGACGAGCAGTACTTC

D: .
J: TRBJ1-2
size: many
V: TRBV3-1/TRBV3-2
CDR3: CASSPTLSGANYGYTF
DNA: TGTGCCAGCAGCCCTACACTTTCAGGGGCTAACTATGGCTACACCTTC

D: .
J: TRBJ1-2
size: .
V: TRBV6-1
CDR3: CASSESGRGGYTF
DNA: TGTGCCAGCAGTGAAAGTGGAAGGGGTGGCTACACCTTC

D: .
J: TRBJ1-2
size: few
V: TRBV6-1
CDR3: CASSEGFRAGAGYGYTF
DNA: TGTGCCAGCAGTGAAGGTTTCCGGGCAGGGGCGGGCTATGGCTACACCTTC

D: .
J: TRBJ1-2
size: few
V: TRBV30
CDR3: CAWSVWGPGYTF
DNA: TGTGCCTGGAGTGTTTGGGGGCCAGGCTACACCTTC

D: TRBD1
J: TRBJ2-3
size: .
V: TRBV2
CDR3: CASNGQGGNTDTQYF
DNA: TGTGCCAGCAACGGACAGGGCGGGAACACAGATACGCAGTATTTT

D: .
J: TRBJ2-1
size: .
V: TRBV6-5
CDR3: CASSPGGTAYNEQFF
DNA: TGTGCCAGCAGTCCCGGAGGGACAGCCTACAATGAGCAGTTCTTC

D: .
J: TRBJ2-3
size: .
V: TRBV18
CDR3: CASSPPWTSSSTDTQYF
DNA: TGTGCCAGCTCACCACCCTGGACAAGCTCTAGCACAGATACGCAGTATTTT

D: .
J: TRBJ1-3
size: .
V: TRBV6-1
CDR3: CASSVQQGMSSGNTIYF
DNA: TGTGCCAGCAGTGTGCAACAGGGTATGTCGTCTGGAAACACCATATATTTT

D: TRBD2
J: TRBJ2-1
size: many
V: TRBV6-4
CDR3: CASSLLAGGPNEQFF
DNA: TGTGCCAGCAGTTTACTAGCGGGAGGGCCGAATGAGCAGTTCTTC

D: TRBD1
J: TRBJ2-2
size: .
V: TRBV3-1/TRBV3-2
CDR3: CASSQGRDRDPTGELFF
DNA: TGTGCCAGCAGCCAAGGGAGGGACAGGGACCCTACCGGGGAGCTGTTTTTT

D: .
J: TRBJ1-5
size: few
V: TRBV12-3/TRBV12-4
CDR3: CASSLFGALAQHF
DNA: TGTGCCAGCAGTTTATTTGGTGCGCTGGCCCAGCATTTT

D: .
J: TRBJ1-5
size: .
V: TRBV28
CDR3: CASRQGHSNQPQHF
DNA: TGTGCCAGCAGACAGGGCCATAGCAATCAGCCCCAGCATTTT

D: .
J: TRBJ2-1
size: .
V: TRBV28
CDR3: CASTQGPSFLGDEQFF
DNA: TGTGCCAGCACCCAGGGTCCTAGTTTCTTGGGCGATGAGCAGTTCTTC

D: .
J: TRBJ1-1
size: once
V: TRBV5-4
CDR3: CASRGGGRNTEAFF
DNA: TGTGCCAGCAGGGGTGGGGGCAGAAACACTGAAGCTTTCTTT

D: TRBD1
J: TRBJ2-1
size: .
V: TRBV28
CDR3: CASSRTGTLGRAYNEQFF
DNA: TGTGCCAGCAGTCGGACAGGGACCCTCGGGAGAGCCTACAATGAGCAGTTCTTC

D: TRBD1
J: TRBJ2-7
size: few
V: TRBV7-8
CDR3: CASRSNRGPRYEQYF
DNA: TGTGCCAGCAGGTCCAACAGGGGGCCACGCTACGAGCAGTACTTC

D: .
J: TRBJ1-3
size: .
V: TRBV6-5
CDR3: CASSYGPAGSGNTIYF
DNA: TGTGCCAGCAGTTACGGCCCGGCGGGCTCTGGAAACACCATATATTTT

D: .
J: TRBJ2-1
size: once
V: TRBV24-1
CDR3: CATSEPGEHEQFF
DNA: TGTGCCACCAGTGAGCCCGGGGAACATGAGCAGTTCTTC